The entry below gives a single TCR beta chain sequence along with its context. This entry belongs to a study of somatic mutations in cytotoxic T cells in rheumatoid arthritis. Looking at the study overall: Selected populations of V beta antibody-stained T cells underwent flow sorting at nearly 100% purity; these encompassed V beta1+ cells subjected to TCRB sequencing.

CDR1 and CDR2 (germline): SQVTM, ANQGSEA. V dropped 6 bases and J dropped 6; count of bases not matched to a gene: 8. This CDR3 has 14 amino acids. Sequencing was performed with immunoSEQ multiplex PCR; in TCRdb, only in-frame clones are kept and a portion is missing. The table lists roughly 32,000 clones, more than 75% of them singletons, with 8% to 9% in the top ten. This sequence was found in an adult with rheumatoid arthritis. Specimen: CD8+ T cells sorted from blood. V gene TRBV29-1 combines with J gene TRBJ2-1; 10 bases are a match to TRBD1. CDR3 region: CSVEPGTGVNEQFF. The CDR3 coding sequence is TGCAGCGTGGAACCCGGGACAGGGGTCAATGAGCAGTTCTTC.